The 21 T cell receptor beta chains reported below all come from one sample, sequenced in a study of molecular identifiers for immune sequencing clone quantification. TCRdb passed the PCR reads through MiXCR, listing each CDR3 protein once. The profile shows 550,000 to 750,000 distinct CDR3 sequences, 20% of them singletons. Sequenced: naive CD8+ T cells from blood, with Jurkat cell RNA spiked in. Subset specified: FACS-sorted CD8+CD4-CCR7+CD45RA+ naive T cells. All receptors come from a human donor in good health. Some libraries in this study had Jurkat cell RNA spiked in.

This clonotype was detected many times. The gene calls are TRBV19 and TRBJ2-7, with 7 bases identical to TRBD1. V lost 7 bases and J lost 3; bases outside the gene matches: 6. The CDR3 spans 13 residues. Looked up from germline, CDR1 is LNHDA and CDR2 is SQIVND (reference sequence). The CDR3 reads CASKRTGDYEQYF. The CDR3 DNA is TGTGCCAGTAAAAGAACAGGGGACTACGAGCAGTACTTC.

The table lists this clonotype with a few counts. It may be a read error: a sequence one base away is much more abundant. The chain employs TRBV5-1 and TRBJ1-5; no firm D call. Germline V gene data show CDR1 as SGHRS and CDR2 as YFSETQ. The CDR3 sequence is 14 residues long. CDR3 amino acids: CAGSLASPDQPQHF. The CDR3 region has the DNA TGCGCCGGCAGCTTGGCCAGCCCAGATCAGCCCCAGCATTTT.

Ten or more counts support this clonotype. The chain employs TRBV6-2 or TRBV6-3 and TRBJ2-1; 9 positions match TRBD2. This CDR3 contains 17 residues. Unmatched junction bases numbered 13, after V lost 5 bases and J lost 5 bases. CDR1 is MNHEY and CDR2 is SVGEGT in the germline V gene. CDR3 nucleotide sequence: TGTGCCAGCAGTACCCCTGGGACTAGCTACTTTCACAATGAGCAGTTCTTC. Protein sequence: CASSTPGTSYFHNEQFF.

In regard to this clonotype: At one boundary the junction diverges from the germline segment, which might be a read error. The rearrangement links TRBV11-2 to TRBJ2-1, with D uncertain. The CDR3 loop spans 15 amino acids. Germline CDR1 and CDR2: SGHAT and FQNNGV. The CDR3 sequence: CAGSSADSPPDEQFF. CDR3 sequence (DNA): TGTGCCGGCAGCTCGGCCGATAGCCCTCCCGATGAGCAGTTCTTC.

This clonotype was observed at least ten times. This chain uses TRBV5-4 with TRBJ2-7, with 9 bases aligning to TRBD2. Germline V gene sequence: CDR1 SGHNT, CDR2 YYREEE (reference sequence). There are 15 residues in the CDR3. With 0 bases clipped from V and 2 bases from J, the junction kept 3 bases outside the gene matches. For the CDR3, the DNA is TGTGCCAGCAGCTTGGTAGCGGGGGCCGCCTACGAGCAGTACTTC. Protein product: CASSLVAGAAYEQYF.

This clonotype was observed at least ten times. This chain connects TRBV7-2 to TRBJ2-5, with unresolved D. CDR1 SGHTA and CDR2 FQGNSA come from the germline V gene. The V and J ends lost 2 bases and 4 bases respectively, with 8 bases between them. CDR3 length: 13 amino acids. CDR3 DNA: TGTGCCAGCAGCTTACCCCCCGGAGAGACCCAGTACTTC. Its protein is CASSLPPGETQYF.

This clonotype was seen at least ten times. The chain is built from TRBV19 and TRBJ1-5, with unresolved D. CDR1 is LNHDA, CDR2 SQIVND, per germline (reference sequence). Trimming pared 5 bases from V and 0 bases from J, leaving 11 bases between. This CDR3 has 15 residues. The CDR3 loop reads CASSPYFYSNQPQHF. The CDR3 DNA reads TGTGCCAGTAGTCCTTATTTCTATAGCAATCAGCCCCAGCATTTT.

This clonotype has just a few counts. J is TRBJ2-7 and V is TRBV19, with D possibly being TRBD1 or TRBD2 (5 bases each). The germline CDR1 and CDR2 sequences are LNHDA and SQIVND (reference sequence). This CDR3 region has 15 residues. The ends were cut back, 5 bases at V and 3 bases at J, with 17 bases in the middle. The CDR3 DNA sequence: TGTGCCAGTAGTCTCCGGGACCGGGCGGTCTACGAGCAGTACTTC. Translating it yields CASSLRDRAVYEQYF. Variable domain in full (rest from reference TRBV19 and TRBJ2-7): DGGITQSPKYLFRKEGQNVTLSCEQNLNHDAMYWYRQDPGQGLRLIYYSQIVNDFQKGDIAEGYSVSREKKESFPLTVTSAQKNPTAFYLCASSLRDRAVYEQYFGPGTRLTVT.

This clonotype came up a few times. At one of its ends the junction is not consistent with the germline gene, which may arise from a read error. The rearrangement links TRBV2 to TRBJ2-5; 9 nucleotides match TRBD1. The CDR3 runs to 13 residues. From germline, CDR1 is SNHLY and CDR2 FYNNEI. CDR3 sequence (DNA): TGTACCAGCAGACAGGGGGGTCAAGAGACCCAGTACTTC. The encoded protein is CTSRQGGQETQYF.

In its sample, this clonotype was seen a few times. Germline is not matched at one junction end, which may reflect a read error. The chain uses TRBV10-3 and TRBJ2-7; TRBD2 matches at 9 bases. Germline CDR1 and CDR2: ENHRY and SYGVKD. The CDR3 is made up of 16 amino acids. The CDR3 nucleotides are TGTGCCATCAGTGAGTCCGAACTAGCGGGCTCCTACGAGCGGTACTTC. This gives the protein CAISESELAGSYERYF.

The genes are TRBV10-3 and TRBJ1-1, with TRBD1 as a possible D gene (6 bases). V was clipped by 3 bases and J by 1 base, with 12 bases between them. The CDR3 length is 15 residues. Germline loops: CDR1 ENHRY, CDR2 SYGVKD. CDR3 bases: TGTGCCATCAGTGATTTTCCAGGGGCGAACACTGAAGCTTTCTTT. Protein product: CAISDFPGANTEAFF.

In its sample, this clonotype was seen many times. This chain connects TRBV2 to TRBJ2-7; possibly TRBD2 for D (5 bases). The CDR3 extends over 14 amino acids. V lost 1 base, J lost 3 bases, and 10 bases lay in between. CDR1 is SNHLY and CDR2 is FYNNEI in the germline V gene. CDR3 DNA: TGTGCCAGCAGTGAAGGGCCCGGGGTCTACGAGCAGTACTTC. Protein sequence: CASSEGPGVYEQYF.

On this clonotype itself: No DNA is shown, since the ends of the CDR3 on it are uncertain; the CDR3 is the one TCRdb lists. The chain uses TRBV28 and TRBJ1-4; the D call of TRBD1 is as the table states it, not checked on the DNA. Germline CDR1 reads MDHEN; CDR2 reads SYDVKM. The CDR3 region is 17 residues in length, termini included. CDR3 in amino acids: CASSFTSGGERMKNCFF.

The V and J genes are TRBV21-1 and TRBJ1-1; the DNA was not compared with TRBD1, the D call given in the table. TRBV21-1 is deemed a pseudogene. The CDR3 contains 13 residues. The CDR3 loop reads CASSKEGGTEAFF. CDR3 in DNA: TGTGCCAGCAGCAAAGAAGGGGGTACGGAAGCTTTCTTT.

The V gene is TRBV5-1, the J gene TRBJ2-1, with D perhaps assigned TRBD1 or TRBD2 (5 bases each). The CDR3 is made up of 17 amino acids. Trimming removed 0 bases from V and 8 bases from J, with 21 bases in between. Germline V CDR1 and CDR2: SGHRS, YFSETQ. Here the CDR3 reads CASSLGQLSPDSDEQFF. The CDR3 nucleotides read TGCGCCAGCAGCTTGGGACAGTTAAGCCCGGATAGCGATGAGCAGTTCTTC.

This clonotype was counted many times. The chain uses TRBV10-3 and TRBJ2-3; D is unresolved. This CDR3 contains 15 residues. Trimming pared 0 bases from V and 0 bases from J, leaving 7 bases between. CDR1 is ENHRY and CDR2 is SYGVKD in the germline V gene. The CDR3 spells CAISESLSSTDTQYF. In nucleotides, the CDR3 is TGTGCCATCAGTGAGTCACTTTCTAGCACAGATACGCAGTATTTT.

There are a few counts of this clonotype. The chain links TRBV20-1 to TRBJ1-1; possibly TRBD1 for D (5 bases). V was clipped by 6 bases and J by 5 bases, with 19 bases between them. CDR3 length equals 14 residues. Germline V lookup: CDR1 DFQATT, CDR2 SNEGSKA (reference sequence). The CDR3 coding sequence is TGCAGTGCCTCTTGGACACCGATGGGTACTGAAGCTTTCTTT. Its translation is CSASWTPMGTEAFF.

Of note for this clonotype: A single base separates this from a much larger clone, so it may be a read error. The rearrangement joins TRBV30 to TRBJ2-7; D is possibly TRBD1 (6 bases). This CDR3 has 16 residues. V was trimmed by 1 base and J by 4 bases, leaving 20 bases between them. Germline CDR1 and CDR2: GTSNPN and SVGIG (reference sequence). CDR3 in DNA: TGTGCCTGGAGTGACCCAGGGGCAGGGAACCTGTACGAGCAGTACTTC. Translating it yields CAWSDPGAGNLYEQYF.

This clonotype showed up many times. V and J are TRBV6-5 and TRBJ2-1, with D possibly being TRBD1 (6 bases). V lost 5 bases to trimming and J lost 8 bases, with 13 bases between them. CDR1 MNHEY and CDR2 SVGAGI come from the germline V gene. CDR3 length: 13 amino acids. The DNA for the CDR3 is TGTGCCAGCAGTACCAGGGGTTTCCATGAGCAGTTCTTC. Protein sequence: CASSTRGFHEQFF.

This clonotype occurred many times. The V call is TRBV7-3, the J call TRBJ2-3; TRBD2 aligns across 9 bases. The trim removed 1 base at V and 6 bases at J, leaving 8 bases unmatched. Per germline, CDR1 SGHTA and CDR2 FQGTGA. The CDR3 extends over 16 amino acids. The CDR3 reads CASSLMAGGPKDTQYF. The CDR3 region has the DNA TGTGCCAGCAGCTTAATGGCGGGAGGGCCGAAGGATACGCAGTATTTT.

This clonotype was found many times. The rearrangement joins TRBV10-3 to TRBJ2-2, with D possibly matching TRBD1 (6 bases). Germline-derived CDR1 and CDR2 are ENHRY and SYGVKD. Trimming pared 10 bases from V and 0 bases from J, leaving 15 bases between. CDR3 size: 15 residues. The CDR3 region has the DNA TGTGCCACCAAAACCCAGGGGTCGAACACCGGGGAGCTGTTTTTT. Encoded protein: CATKTQGSNTGELFF.